This TCR beta chain was captured in a study of cytomegalovirus exposure and HLA in healthy donors. V lost 4 bases to trimming and J lost 7 bases, with 14 bases between them. The germline V gene has CDR1 SNHLY and CDR2 FYNNEI. CDR3 size: 14 residues. Primers included in the PCR were 60 Vbeta and 13 Jbeta primers. TCRdb's copy holds only in-frame clones and misses some; the assay was immunoSEQ multiplex PCR. The sample includes 100,000 to 150,000 clones, around 80% of them seen just once. The TCR originated in a woman aged 60-75 years in good health and CMV-seropositive. This chain connects TRBV2 to TRBJ2-1, with D possibly TRBD1 on 5 matching bases. Material: PBMCs. The CDR3 DNA follows: TGTGCCAGCAGTGGGGGCTCGGTGGGGAATGAGCAGTTCTTC. It encodes CASSGGSVGNEQFF.